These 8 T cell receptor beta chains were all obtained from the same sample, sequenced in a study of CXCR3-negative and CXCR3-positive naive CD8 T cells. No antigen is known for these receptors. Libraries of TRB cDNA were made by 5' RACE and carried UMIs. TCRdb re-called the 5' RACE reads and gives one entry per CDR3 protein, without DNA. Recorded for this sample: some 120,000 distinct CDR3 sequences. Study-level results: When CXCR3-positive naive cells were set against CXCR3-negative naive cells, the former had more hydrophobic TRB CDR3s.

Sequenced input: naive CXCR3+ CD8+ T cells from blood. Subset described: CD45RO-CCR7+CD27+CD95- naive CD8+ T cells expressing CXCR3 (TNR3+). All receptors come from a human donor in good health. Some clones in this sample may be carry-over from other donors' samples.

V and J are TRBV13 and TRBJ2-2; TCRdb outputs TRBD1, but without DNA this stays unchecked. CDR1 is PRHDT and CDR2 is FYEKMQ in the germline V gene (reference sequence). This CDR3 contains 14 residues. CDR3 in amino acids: CASSKDRNTGELFF.

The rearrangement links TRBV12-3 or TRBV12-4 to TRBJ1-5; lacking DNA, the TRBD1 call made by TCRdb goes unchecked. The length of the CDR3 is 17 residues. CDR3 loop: CASTSTTGAGGNPPQHF.

The CDR3 sequence: CASSGMTGGSSYNEQFF. This chain connects TRBV9 to TRBJ2-1; TCRdb reports TRBD1, a call that lacks DNA to check it against. This CDR3 has 17 amino acids. The germline gives CDR1 SGDLS, CDR2 YYNGEE.

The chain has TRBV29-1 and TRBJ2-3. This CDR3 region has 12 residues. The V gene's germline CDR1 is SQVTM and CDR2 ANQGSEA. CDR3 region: CSVIAQRDMQYF.

CDR3 residues: CASSLNPLDEQYF. The gene calls are TRBV28 and TRBJ2-7; TCRdb returns TRBD1, unconfirmable since there is no DNA. The germline CDR1 and CDR2 sequences are MDHEN and SYDVKM. The CDR3 is 13 amino acids.

The CDR3: CASSVGEGWGSNQPQHF. The rearrangement joins TRBV9 to TRBJ1-5. In germline, CDR1 is SGDLS, CDR2 YYNGEE. The CDR3 spans 17 residues.

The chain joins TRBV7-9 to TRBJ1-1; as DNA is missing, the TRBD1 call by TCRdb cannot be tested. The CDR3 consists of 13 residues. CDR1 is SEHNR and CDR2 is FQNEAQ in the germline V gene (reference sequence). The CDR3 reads CASSLKAGAGAFF.

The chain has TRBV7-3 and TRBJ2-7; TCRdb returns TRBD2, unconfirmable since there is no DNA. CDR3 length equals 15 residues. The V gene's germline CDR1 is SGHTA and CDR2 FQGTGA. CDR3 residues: CASSPETSGSNEQYF.